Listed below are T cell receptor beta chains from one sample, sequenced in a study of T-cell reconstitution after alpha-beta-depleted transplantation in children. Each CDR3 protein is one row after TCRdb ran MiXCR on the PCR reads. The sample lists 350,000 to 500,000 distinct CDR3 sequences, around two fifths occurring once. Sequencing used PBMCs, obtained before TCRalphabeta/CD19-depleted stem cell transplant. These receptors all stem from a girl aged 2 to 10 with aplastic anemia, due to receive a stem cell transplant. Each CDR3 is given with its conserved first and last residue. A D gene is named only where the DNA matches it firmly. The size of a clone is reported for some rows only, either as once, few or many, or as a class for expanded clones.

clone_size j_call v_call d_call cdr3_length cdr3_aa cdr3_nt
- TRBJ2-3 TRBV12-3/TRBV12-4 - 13 CASSLIRADTQYF TGTGCCAGCAGTTTAATTCGCGCAGATACGCAGTATTTT
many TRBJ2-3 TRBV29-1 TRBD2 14 CSFRLADSTDTQYF TGCAGCTTTCGACTAGCAGATAGCACAGATACGCAGTATTTT
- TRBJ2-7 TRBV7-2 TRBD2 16 CASSLVGLATNYEQYF TGTGCCAGCAGCTTAGTGGGACTAGCGACGAACTACGAGCAGTACTTC
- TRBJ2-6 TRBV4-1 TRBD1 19 CASSQVLSGGIAGANVLTF TGCGCCAGCAGCCAAGTGTTATCAGGGGGCATCGCTGGGGCCAACGTCCTGACTTTC
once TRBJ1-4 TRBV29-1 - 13 CSVEGTSRDKLFF TGCAGCGTTGAAGGGACGAGTCGTGATAAACTGTTTTTT
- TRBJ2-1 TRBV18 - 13 CASSPPQGNEQFF TGTGCCAGCTCACCGCCCCAGGGTAATGAGCAGTTCTTC
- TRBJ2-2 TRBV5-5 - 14 CASSPRRDTGELFF TGTGCCAGCAGCCCCCGCCGGGACACCGGGGAGCTGTTTTTT
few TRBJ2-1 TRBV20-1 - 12 CSRLGIYNEQFF TGCAGTAGGTTAGGAATATACAATGAGCAGTTCTTC
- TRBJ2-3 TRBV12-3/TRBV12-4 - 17 CASSFSSLQAGTDTQYF TGTGCCAGCAGTTTCTCTTCTTTGCAGGCGGGCACAGATACGCAGTATTTT
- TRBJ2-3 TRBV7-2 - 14 CASSPRGVTDTQYF TGTGCCAGCAGCCCACGGGGCGTCACAGATACGCAGTATTTT
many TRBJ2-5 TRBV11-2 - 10 CASSQETQYF TGTGCCAGCAGCCAAGAGACCCAGTACTTC
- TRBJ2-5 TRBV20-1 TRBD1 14 CSAPTDRARETQYF TGCAGTGCTCCGACGGACAGGGCGCGAGAGACCCAGTACTTC
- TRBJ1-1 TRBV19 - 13 CASRILGNTEAFF TGTGCCAGTAGGATATTAGGGAACACTGAAGCTTTCTTT
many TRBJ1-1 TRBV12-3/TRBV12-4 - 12 CASRVMNTEAFF TGTGCCAGCAGGGTTATGAACACTGAAGCTTTCTTT
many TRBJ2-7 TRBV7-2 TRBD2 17 CASSLAALAGGSYEQYF TGTGCCAGCAGCTTAGCCGCCCTGGCGGGAGGGTCCTACGAGCAGTACTTC
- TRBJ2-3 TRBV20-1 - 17 CSAPPASIQTRTDTQYF TGCAGTGCCCCCCCGGCCAGCATCCAAACTCGCACAGATACGCAGTATTTT
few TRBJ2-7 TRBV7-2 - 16 CASSLVRAGNTYEQYF TGTGCCAGCAGCTTAGTTAGGGCAGGAAACACCTACGAGCAGTACTTC
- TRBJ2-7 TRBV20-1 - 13 CSARPQRVYEQYF TGCAGTGCTAGACCCCAGCGGGTGTACGAGCAGTACTTC
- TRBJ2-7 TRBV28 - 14 CASSLPGPPVEQYF TGTGCCAGCAGTTTGCCCGGGCCCCCCGTAGAGCAGTACTTC
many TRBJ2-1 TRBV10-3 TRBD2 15 CAISESVAGDNEQFF TGTGCCATCAGTGAGTCGGTAGCGGGAGACAATGAGCAGTTCTTC
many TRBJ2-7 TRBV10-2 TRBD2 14 CASSVAGVFYEQYF TGCGCCAGCAGTGTGGCGGGAGTCTTCTACGAGCAGTACTTC
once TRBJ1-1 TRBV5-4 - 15 CASSSEPGQNTEAFF TGTGCCAGCAGCTCGGAACCGGGACAGAACACTGAAGCTTTCTTT
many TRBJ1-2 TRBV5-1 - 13 CASSVQGGDGYTF TGCGCCAGCAGCGTACAGGGAGGCGATGGCTACACCTTC
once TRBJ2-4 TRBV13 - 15 CASSPDRGAKNIQYF TGTGCCAGCAGCCCGGACAGAGGCGCCAAAAACATTCAGTACTTC
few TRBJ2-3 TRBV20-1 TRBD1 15 CSARAGDRATDTQYF TGCAGTGCTAGAGCAGGGGACAGGGCCACAGATACGCAGTATTTT
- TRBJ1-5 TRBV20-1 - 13 CSVPGAGDQPQHF TGCAGTGTACCGGGGGCAGGGGATCAGCCCCAGCATTTT
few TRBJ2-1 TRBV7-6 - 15 CASSPLGQGLNEQFF TGTGCCAGCAGCCCTTTAGGCCAGGGCTTGAATGAGCAGTTCTTC
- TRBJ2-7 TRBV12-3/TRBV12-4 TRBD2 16 CASSRGALAGAYEQYF TGTGCCAGCAGCCGCGGGGCCCTAGCGGGGGCCTACGAGCAGTACTTC
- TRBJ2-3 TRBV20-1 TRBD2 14 CSAMRDYSTDTQYF TGCAGTGCTATGAGGGACTATAGCACAGATACGCAGTATTTT
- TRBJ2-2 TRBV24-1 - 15 CATSPGGANTGELFF TGTGCCACCAGTCCGGGCGGGGCGAACACCGGGGAGCTGTTTTTT
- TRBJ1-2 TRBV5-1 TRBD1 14 CASSLLQGSDGYTF TGCGCCAGCAGCTTGTTACAGGGGAGCGATGGCTACACCTTC
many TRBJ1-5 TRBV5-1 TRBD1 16 CASSLGDRGGNQPQHF TGCGCCAGCAGCTTGGGGGACAGGGGTGGCAATCAGCCCCAGCATTTT
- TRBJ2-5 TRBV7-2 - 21 CASSLGPLVITQGEGQETQYF TGTGCCAGCAGCTTAGGGCCCCTTGTCATTACGCAGGGGGAGGGTCAAGAGACCCAGTACTTC
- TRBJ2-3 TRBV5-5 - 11 CATGVVDTQYF TGTGCCACCGGAGTTGTGGATACGCAGTATTTT
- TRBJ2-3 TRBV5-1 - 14 CASSSSTLTDTQYF TGCGCCAGCAGCTCTTCTACCCTCACAGATACGCAGTATTTT
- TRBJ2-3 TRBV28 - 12 CATGDSADTQYF TGTGCCACCGGGGATTCAGCAGATACGCAGTATTTT
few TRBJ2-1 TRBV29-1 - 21 CSVEPSTATGNHRLSWGEQFF TGCAGCGTTGAGCCGTCTACAGCTACCGGGAATCACCGGCTTAGTTGGGGTGAGCAGTTCTTC
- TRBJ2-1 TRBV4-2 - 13 CASSQSGTREQFF TGTGCCAGCAGCCAGTCCGGGACCCGTGAGCAGTTCTTC
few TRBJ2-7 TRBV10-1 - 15 CASSESPVSSYEQYF TGCGCCAGCAGTGAGTCGCCCGTTAGCTCCTACGAGCAGTACTTC
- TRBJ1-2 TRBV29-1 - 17 CSVEAPGVGFKDYGYTF TGCAGCGTTGAAGCGCCAGGTGTAGGGTTTAAGGACTATGGCTACACCTTC
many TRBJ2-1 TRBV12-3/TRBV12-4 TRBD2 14 CASSLGLANNEQFF TGTGCCAGCAGTTTAGGACTAGCCAACAATGAGCAGTTCTTC
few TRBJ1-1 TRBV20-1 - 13 CSADSRDILKAFF TGCAGTGCTGACAGCCGGGACATCTTAAAAGCTTTCTTT
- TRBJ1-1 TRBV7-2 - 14 CASSPRGVGTEAFF TGTGCCAGCAGCCCTAGAGGGGTGGGAACTGAAGCTTTCTTT
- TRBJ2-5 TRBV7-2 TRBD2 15 CASSLVAGAVETQYF TGTGCCAGCAGCTTAGTAGCGGGGGCGGTGGAGACCCAGTACTTC
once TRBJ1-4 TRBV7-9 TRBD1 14 CASSQGQGFEKLFF TGTGCCAGCAGCCAAGGACAGGGCTTTGAAAAACTGTTTTTT
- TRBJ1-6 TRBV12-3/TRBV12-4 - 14 CASSLQGLSSPLHF TGTGCCAGCAGTTTACAGGGATTGAGTTCACCCCTCCACTTT